This TCR beta chain comes out of a study of blood T cell repertoires in COVID-19. V lost 2 bases to trimming and J lost 7 bases, with 12 bases between them. The CDR3 consists of 12 residues. Per the germline V gene, CDR1 is GTSNPN and CDR2 is SVGIG (reference sequence). The authors' processing: Reference gene primer amplification gave nucleated cell count estimates. The method was immunoSEQ multiplex PCR; TCRdb's version includes in-frame clones alone and lacks a portion of them. The V and J calls and the clone size are those of that table, but D and trimming were determined from the DNA. In the table there are 270,000 or so clones, more than 65% of which are singletons.

The chain has TRBV30 and TRBJ2-7; D is unclear. The sequence was obtained from a man aged 45-65 years who had recovered from COVID-19. Sequencing was performed on PBMCs or T cells enriched from blood (not recorded which). Here the CDR3 reads CAWSPPSGEQYF. For the CDR3, the DNA is TGTGCCTGGAGTCCCCCTTCCGGGGAGCAGTACTTC.